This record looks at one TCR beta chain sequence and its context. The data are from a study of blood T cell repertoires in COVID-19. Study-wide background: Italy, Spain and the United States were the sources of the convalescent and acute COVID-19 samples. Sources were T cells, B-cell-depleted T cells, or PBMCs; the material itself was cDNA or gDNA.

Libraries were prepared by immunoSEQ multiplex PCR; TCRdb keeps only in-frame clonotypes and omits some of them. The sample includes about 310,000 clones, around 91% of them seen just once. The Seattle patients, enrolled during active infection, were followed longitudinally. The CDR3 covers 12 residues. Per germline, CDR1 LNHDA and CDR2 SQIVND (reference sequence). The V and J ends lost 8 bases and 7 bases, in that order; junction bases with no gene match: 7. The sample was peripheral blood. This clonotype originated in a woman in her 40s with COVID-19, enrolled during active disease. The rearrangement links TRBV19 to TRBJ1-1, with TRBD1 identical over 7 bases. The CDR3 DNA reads TGTGCCAGTGGATCCAGGGGGAATGAAGCTTTCTTT. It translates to CASGSRGNEAFF. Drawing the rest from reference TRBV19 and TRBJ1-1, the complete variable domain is DGGITQSPKYLFRKEGQNVTLSCEQNLNHDAMYWYRQDPGQGLRLIYYSQIVNDFQKGDIAEGYSVSREKKESFPLTVTSAQKNPTAFYLCASGSRGNEAFFGQGTRLTVV.